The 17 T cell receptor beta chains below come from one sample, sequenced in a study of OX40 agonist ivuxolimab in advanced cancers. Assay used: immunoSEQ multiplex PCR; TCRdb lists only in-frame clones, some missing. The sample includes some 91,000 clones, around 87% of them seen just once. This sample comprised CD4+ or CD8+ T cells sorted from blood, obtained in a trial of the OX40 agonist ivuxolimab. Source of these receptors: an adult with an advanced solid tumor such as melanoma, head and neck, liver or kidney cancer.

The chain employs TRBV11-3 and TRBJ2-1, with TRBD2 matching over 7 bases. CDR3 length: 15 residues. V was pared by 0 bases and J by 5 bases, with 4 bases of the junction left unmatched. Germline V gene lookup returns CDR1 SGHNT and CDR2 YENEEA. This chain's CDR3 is CASSLESGAHNEQFF. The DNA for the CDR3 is TGTGCCAGCAGCTTAGAAAGCGGGGCCCACAATGAGCAGTTCTTC.

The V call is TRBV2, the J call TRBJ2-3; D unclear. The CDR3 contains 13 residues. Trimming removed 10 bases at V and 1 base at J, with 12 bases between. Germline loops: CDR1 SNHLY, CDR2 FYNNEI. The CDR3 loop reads CAKRMPGTDTQYF. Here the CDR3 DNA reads TGTGCCAAAAGGATGCCCGGCACAGATACGCAGTATTTT.

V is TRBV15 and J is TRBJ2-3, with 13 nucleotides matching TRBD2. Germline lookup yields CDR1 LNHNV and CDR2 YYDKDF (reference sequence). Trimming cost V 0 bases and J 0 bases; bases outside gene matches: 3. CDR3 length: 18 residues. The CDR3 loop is CATSRDGTSGASTDTQYF. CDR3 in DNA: TGTGCCACCAGCAGAGATGGGACTAGCGGGGCTAGCACAGATACGCAGTATTTT. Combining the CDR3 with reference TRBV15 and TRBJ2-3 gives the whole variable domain DAMVIQNPRYQVTQFGKPVTLSCSQTLNHNVMYWYQQKSSQAPKLLFHYYDKDFNNEADTPDNFQSRRPNTSFCFLDIRSPGLGDTAMYLCATSRDGTSGASTDTQYFGPGTRLTVL.

The CDR3 here is CAAGGDSLFDTEAFF. The CDR3, as DNA: TGTGCCGCGGGGGGGGACTCATTGTTCGACACTGAAGCTTTCTTT. V usage is TRBV7-9 and J usage is TRBJ1-1; D might be TRBD1 (5 bases). Per the germline V gene, CDR1 is SEHNR and CDR2 is FQNEAQ (reference sequence). V gave up 11 bases and J gave up 3 bases, with 22 bases separating them. The CDR3 is 15 amino acids.

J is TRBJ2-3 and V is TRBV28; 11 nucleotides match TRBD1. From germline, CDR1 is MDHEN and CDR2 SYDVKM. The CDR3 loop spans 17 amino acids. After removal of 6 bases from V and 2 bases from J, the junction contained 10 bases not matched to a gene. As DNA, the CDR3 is TGTGCCAGCAGGGGTACCGGGACAGGGGGATACACAGATACGCAGTATTTT. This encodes CASRGTGTGGYTDTQYF.

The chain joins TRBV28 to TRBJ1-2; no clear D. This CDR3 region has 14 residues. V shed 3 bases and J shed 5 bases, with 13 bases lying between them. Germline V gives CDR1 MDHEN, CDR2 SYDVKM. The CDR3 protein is CASSFPGRVYGYTF. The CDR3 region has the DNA TGTGCCAGCAGTTTCCCGGGCCGAGTATATGGCTACACCTTC.

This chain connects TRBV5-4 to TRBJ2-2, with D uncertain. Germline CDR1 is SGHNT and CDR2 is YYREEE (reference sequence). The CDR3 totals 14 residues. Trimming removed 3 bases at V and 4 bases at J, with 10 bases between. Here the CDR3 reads CASSSQHSTGELFF. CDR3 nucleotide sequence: TGTGCCAGCAGCTCCCAGCATAGCACCGGGGAGCTGTTTTTT.

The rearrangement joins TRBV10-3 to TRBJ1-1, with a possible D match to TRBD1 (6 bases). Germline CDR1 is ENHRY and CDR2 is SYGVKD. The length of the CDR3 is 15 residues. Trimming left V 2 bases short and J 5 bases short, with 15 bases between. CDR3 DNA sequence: TGTGCCATCAGTGAGGAACAGAGGGGGAGGACTGAAGCTTTCTTT. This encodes CAISEEQRGRTEAFF.

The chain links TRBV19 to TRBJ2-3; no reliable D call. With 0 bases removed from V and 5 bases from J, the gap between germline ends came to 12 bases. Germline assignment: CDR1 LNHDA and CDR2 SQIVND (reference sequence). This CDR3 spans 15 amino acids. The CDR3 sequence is CASSIDNTKGDTQYF. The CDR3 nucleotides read TGTGCCAGTAGTATAGACAACACAAAGGGAGATACGCAGTATTTT.

In DNA form, the CDR3 reads TGTGCCAGCAGTGCCTCCAGGGAGAACACTGAAGCTTTCTTT. Translated, it gives CASSASRENTEAFF. The chain combines TRBV6-1 with TRBJ1-1, with D possibly matching TRBD1 (5 bases). CDR1 is MNHNS and CDR2 is SASEGT in the germline V gene. The germline V and J ends were trimmed by 4 bases and 1 base, with 10 bases remaining between them. CDR3 length: 14 amino acids.

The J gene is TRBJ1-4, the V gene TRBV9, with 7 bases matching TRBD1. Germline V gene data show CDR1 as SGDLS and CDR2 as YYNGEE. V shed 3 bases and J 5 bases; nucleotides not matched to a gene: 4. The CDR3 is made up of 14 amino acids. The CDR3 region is CASSGDRVNEKLFF. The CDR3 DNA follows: TGTGCCAGCAGCGGCGACAGGGTGAATGAAAAACTGTTTTTT.

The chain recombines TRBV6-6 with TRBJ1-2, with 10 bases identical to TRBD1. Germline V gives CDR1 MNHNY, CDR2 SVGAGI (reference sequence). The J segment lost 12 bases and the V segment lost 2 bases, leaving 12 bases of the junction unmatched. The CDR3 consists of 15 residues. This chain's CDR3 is CASSYDRIQDRGNTF. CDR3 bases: TGTGCCAGCAGTTACGACCGAATACAGGACAGGGGGAACACCTTC.

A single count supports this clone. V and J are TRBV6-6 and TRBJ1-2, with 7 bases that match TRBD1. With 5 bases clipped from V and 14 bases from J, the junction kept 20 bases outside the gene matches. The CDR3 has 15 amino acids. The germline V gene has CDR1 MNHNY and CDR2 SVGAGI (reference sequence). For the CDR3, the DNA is TGTGCCAGCAGTCAGGGGGGCAGGGAGGTTTTCGGATGGACCTTC. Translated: CASSQGGREVFGWTF.

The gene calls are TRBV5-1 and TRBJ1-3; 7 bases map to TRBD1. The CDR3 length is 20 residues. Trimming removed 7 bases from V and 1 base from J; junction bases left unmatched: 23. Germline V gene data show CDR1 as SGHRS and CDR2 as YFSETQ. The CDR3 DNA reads TGCGCCAGCGTAATGAGGGACAGACACTTCCCAGGTGGGTCTGGAAACACCATATATTTT. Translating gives CASVMRDRHFPGGSGNTIYF.

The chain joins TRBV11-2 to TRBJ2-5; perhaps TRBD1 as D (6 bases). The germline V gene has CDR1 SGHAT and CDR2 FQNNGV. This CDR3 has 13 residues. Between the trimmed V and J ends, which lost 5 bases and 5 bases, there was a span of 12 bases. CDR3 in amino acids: CASSKGHRETQYF. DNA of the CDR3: TGTGCCAGCAGCAAGGGACATCGTGAGACCCAGTACTTC.

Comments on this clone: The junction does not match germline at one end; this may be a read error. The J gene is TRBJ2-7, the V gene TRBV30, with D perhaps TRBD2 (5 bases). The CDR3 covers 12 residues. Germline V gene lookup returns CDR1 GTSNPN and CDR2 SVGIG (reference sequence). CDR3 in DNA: TGTGCCGGGAGCGGCGGAGACTACGAGCAGTACTTC. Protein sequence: CAGSGGDYEQYF.

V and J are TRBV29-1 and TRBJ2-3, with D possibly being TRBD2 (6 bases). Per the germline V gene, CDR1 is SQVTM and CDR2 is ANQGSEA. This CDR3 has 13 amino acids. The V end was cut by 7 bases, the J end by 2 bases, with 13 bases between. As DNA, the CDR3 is TGCAGCGGGGGCGGGAAGACCACAGATACGCAGTATTTT. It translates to CSGGGKTTDTQYF.